This T cell receptor beta chain was captured by sequencing in a study of response to subunit inactivated influenza vaccine. Study results and limitations: Authors suggested that a seasonal influenza vaccination recruits few new T cells each time.

TCRdb itself ran the RT-PCR reads through MiXCR, one entry per CDR3 protein. The table lists hundreds of thousands of distinct CDR3 sequences, 16% of them singletons, with roughly 3% in the top ten. Remarks on this clonotype: Its antigen is still unknown.

The sequenced sample was CD4+ T cells sorted from PBMCs, obtained roughly 24 months after vaccination. The sequence derives from a man aged 45-69 years who received an inactivated influenza vaccine.

Here the CDR3 DNA reads TGTGCCACCAGCAGAGATTACAGGGCCGGCGAAGCTTTCTTT. Amino acid sequence: CATSRDYRAGEAFF. The V gene is TRBV15, the J gene TRBJ1-1, with D possibly TRBD1 on 6 matching bases. Germline loops: CDR1 LNHNV, CDR2 YYDKDF (reference sequence). The CDR3 covers 14 residues. Trimming shortened V by 0 bases and J by 8 bases, and 13 bases separated the two germline ends.